The 15 T cell receptor beta chains below come from one sample, sequenced in a study of CD8 T cells in Susac syndrome. Reverse transcription of about 0.45 to 1 ug RNA was performed with random hexamers. TCRdb independently ran MiXCR on the immunoSEQ multiplex PCR reads; one entry per CDR3 protein. The sample yields fewer than 200,000 distinct CDR3 sequences, approximately 95% seen once. Material for sequencing was CD8+ T cells from PBMCs. The receptors were gathered from a human donor with multiple sclerosis.

The chain employs TRBV29-1 and TRBJ2-3; 12 bases fit TRBD2. V lost 5 bases, J lost 4 bases, and 1 base stayed unmatched. There are 13 residues in the CDR3. Germline V lookup: CDR1 SQVTM, CDR2 ANQGSEA. The CDR3 DNA sequence: TGCAGCGTTCTAGCGGGAGGGCCAGATACGCAGTATTTT. Protein sequence: CSVLAGGPDTQYF.

This clonotype was observed once. This chain uses TRBV13 with TRBJ2-7; tentatively, D is TRBD1 (6 bases). From germline, CDR1 is PRHDT and CDR2 FYEKMQ (reference sequence). The CDR3 spans 14 residues. Trimming shortened V by 5 bases and J by 6 bases, and 17 bases separated the two germline ends. The CDR3 spells CASSHLLQGGEQYF. The CDR3 nucleotides are TGTGCCAGCAGCCACCTCCTACAGGGCGGCGAGCAGTACTTC.

The rearrangement links TRBV5-6 to TRBJ1-5; TRBD1 agrees at 7 bases. This CDR3 region has 14 residues. CDR1 and CDR2 (germline): SGHDT, YYEEEE. V gave up 0 bases and J gave up 5 bases; unmatched junction bases: 2. CDR3 region: CASSLGGQHQPQHF. DNA of the CDR3: TGTGCCAGCAGCTTGGGGGGACAGCATCAGCCCCAGCATTTT.

The V and J genes are TRBV14 and TRBJ2-3; TRBD1 agrees at 8 bases. CDR3 length: 17 amino acids. The germline V gene encodes CDR1 SGHDN and CDR2 FVKESK. After removal of 4 bases from V and 5 bases from J, the junction contained 14 bases not matched to a gene. CDR3: CASSLEGGRGQGDTQYF. CDR3 nucleotide sequence: TGTGCCAGCAGCCTAGAAGGTGGCAGGGGGCAGGGAGATACGCAGTATTTT.

V gene TRBV30 combines with J gene TRBJ2-1; 7 bases are shared with TRBD2. The germline CDR1 and CDR2 sequences are GTSNPN and SVGIG (reference sequence). V was pared by 8 bases and J by 7 bases, with 11 bases of the junction left unmatched. The CDR3 has 13 amino acids. The CDR3 DNA follows: TGTGCCGGCAGCACGGGAGGCCGGAATGAGCAGTTCTTC. Translated, it gives CAGSTGGRNEQFF.

V gene TRBV7-8 combines with J gene TRBJ2-7; D gene ambiguous. The CDR3 sequence is 14 residues long. Germline V gene lookup returns CDR1 SGHVS and CDR2 FQNEAQ. V lost 6 bases, J lost 0 bases, and 12 bases lay in between. The CDR3 is CASRDSKNSYEQYF. CDR3 DNA: TGTGCCAGCAGGGATTCCAAGAACTCCTACGAGCAGTACTTC.

The V call is TRBV7-7, the J call TRBJ2-5, with D tentatively TRBD2 (5 bases). The CDR3 is 14 amino acids. CDR1 SSHAT and CDR2 FNYEAQ come from the germline V gene (reference sequence). V lost 1 base to trimming and J lost 5 bases, with 11 bases between them. CDR3 in DNA: TGTGCCAGCAGCTTAGGCCCCCCGGGGGAGACCCAGTACTTC. This encodes CASSLGPPGETQYF. Based on the CDR3 plus reference TRBV7-7 and TRBJ2-5, the full variable domain is GAGVSQSPRYKVTKRGQDVTLRCDPISSHATLYWYQQALGQGPEFLTYFNYEAQPDKSGLPSDRFSAERPEGSISTLTIQRTEQRDSAMYRCASSLGPPGETQYFGPGTRLLVL.

The chain joins TRBV29-1 to TRBJ2-3, with D hard to call. Trimming removed 3 bases from V and 4 bases from J, with 5 bases in between. The CDR3 runs 11 residues. CDR1 is SQVTM, CDR2 ANQGSEA, per germline. The CDR3: CSVEGSDTQYF. DNA of the CDR3: TGCAGCGTTGAGGGGTCAGATACGCAGTATTTT.

The gene calls are TRBV29-1 and TRBJ2-4, with D maybe TRBD1 (6 bases). CDR3 length: 14 residues. Trimming removed 6 bases from V and 3 bases from J, with 15 bases in between. CDR1 SQVTM and CDR2 ANQGSEA come from the germline V gene. The CDR3 nucleotides read TGCAGCGTCGAGGGCAGGGGTGGCAAAAACATTCAGTACTTC. This codes for CSVEGRGGKNIQYF. The full variable domain, completed using reference TRBV29-1 and TRBJ2-4, is SAVISQKPSRDICQRGTSLTIQCQVDSQVTMMFWYRQQPGQSLTLIATANQGSEATYESGFVIDKFPISRPNLTFSTLTVSNMSPEDSSIYLCSVEGRGGKNIQYFGAGTRLSVL.

The rearrangement joins TRBV5-1 to TRBJ2-5; maybe TRBD2 (6 bases). The CDR3 is 16 amino acids. V lost 4 bases and J lost 2, with 18 bases in between. The germline V gene encodes CDR1 SGHRS and CDR2 YFSETQ. This chain's CDR3 is CASSRTLSAGQETQYF. The CDR3 nucleotides are TGCGCCAGCAGCCGCACCCTTAGTGCGGGACAAGAGACCCAGTACTTC.

This clonotype was observed once. The chain combines TRBV29-1 with TRBJ2-3; 9 nucleotides agree with TRBD1. The germline CDR1 and CDR2 sequences are SQVTM and ANQGSEA. Trimming took 6 bases from V and 6 from J; bases not matched to a gene: 4. This CDR3 has 12 residues. The DNA of the CDR3 is TGCAGCGTACGGACAGGGGTGGATACGCAGTATTTT. Amino acids: CSVRTGVDTQYF.

This clonotype was seen just once. The V gene is TRBV20-1, the J gene TRBJ2-2; TRBD2 agrees at 7 bases. The trim removed 5 bases at V and 1 base at J, leaving 4 bases unmatched. CDR3 length: 14 residues. The V gene's germline CDR1 is DFQATT and CDR2 SNEGSKA (reference sequence). The CDR3 reads CSAGPGGNTGELFF. The DNA of the CDR3 is TGCAGTGCTGGCCCGGGGGGGAACACCGGGGAGCTGTTTTTT.

V is TRBV20-1 and J is TRBJ2-3; no reliable D call. The V gene lost 1 base and the J gene lost 1 base, with 18 bases spanning the gap. This CDR3 has 17 residues. The germline CDR1 and CDR2 sequences are DFQATT and SNEGSKA (reference sequence). CDR3 nucleotides: TGCAGTGCTAGAGCCCGCACTGGGCCGTTGGGCACAGATACGCAGTATTTT. Protein product: CSARARTGPLGTDTQYF.

The gene calls are TRBV18 and TRBJ1-2, with 7 bases matching TRBD1. This CDR3 is 15 amino acids long. CDR1 KGHSH and CDR2 LQKENI come from the germline V gene. J was trimmed by 5 bases and V by 2 bases; bases with no gene match: 8. The CDR3 loop reads CASSPKPGQRYGYTF. The DNA for the CDR3 is TGTGCCAGCTCACCAAAACCGGGACAGAGATATGGCTACACCTTC. The full variable domain, its missing parts supplied by reference TRBV18 and TRBJ1-2, is NAGVMQNPRHLVRRRGQEARLRCSPMKGHSHVYWYRQLPEEGLKFMVYLQKENIIDESGMPKERFSAEFPKEGPSILRIQQVVRGDSAAYFCASSPKPGQRYGYTFGSGTRLTVV.

This clonotype was counted once. The rearrangement joins TRBV6-6 to TRBJ1-1, with D maybe TRBD1 (5 bases). This CDR3 has 15 amino acids. Germline-derived CDR1 and CDR2 are MNHNY and SVGAGI (reference sequence). V was trimmed by 3 bases and J by 7 bases, leaving 18 bases between them. CDR3 residues: CASSYGPGRIVEAFF. CDR3 nucleotide sequence: TGTGCCAGCAGTTATGGTCCAGGGAGGATAGTTGAAGCTTTCTTT.